Listed below are T cell receptor beta chains from one sample, sequenced in a study of long-term antiretroviral therapy in people with HIV. Sequencing used immunoSEQ multiplex PCR; TCRdb keeps in-frame clones, though not all of them. The top ten clones hold around 5.7% of a sample with 20,000 to 25,000 clones, roughly 80% of them seen once. The material was unsorted PBMCs, obtained 0.2 years after starting antiretroviral therapy. All receptors derive from a young woman with HIV. CDR3s include the opening cysteine and the closing phenylalanine or tryptophan. The D gene is left open where the match is weak. Clone size is stated in some rows and not others, as once, few, many or a class when expanded.

CDR3 length	D gene	clone size	V gene	J gene	CDR3 protein	CDR3 DNA
18	NA	NA	TRBV5-1	TRBJ2-6	CASSLRSSQASGANVLTF	TGCGCCAGCAGCTTGCGTTCATCTCAGGCCTCTGGGGCCAACGTCCTGACTTTC
15	NA	NA	TRBV11-2	TRBJ1-2	CASSFSWEANYGYTF	TGTGCCAGCAGCTTCAGCTGGGAAGCGAATTATGGCTACACCTTC
14	NA	NA	TRBV7-3	TRBJ2-7	CASSLVAGSYEQYF	TGTGCCAGCAGCTTAGTAGCCGGGTCCTACGAGCAGTACTTC
11	NA	NA	TRBV30	TRBJ1-1	CAGLGNTEAFF	TGTGCTGGCTTGGGGAACACTGAAGCTTTCTTT
16	NA	NA	TRBV19	TRBJ2-7	CASSQRAGTTSYEQYF	TGTGCCAGTAGTCAACGAGCCGGGACAACCTCCTACGAGCAGTACTTC
13	NA	NA	TRBV12-5	TRBJ1-2	CASGLGGSYGYTF	TGTGCTAGTGGTTTGGGGGGCAGCTATGGCTACACCTTC
16	TRBD1	once	TRBV5-4	TRBJ1-2	CASSLWGTGDLGGYTF	TGTGCCAGCAGCTTGTGGGGGACAGGGGATCTAGGAGGCTACACCTTC
15	NA	once	TRBV7-9	TRBJ1-1	CATRAEGRTNTEAFF	TGTGCGACGCGTGCGGAGGGACGGACGAACACTGAAGCTTTCTTT
14	NA	hyperexpanded	TRBV9	TRBJ2-3	CASRGTGSTDTQYF	TGTGCCAGCAGAGGGACTGGTAGCACAGATACGCAGTATTTT
16	TRBD1	NA	TRBV5-6	TRBJ1-2	CASSLEAGGAVYGYTF	TGTGCCAGCAGCTTGGAAGCAGGGGGCGCGGTCTATGGCTACACCTTC
17	NA	NA	TRBV11-3	TRBJ2-3	CASSLDRGPGASDTQYF	TGTGCCAGCAGCTTAGATCGGGGCCCGGGAGCCTCAGATACGCAGTATTTT
14	NA	NA	TRBV11-2	TRBJ2-5	CASRTGWDGGTQYF	TGTGCCAGCAGAACGGGGTGGGACGGGGGGACCCAGTACTTC
13	NA	NA	TRBV18	TRBJ1-2	CASSPGQGDGYTF	TGTGCCAGCTCACCGGGGCAGGGCGATGGCTACACCTTC
18	NA	NA	TRBV5-8	TRBJ1-5	CASSLSLRVGRYNQPQHF	TGTGCCAGCAGCTTGTCGCTAAGGGTAGGCAGGTACAATCAGCCCCAGCATTTT
14	TRBD2	NA	TRBV19	TRBJ2-1	CASSSGGNYNEQFF	TGTGCCAGTAGTAGCGGGGGAAATTACAATGAGCAGTTCTTC
15	NA	NA	TRBV27	TRBJ1-1	CASRPSTNRNTEAFF	TGTGCCAGCAGACCCTCGACTAATAGGAACACTGAAGCTTTCTTT
14	TRBD2	NA	TRBV19	TRBJ2-7	CASSSGTSSYEQYF	TGTGCCAGTAGTAGCGGGACTAGCTCCTACGAGCAGTACTTC
16	NA	NA	TRBV6-5	TRBJ1-2	CASSYDPGTGGYGYTF	TGTGCCAGCAGTTACGATCCCGGGACGGGGGGATATGGCTACACCTTC
13	NA	NA	TRBV13	TRBJ2-7	CASSLESGYEQYF	TGTGCCAGCAGCTTAGAGTCAGGGTACGAGCAGTACTTC
12	NA	NA	TRBV5-6	TRBJ2-2	CASTSDTGELFF	TGTGCCAGCACTTCGGACACCGGGGAGCTGTTTTTT
15	NA	NA	TRBV5-1	TRBJ1-1	CASSLADSRNTEAFF	TGCGCCAGCAGCTTGGCGGACAGCCGGAACACTGAAGCTTTCTTT
15	NA	NA	TRBV6-5	TRBJ2-1	CASSYSGGGDNEQFF	TGTGCCAGCAGTTACTCAGGAGGGGGAGATAATGAGCAGTTCTTC
15	NA	NA	TRBV7-2	TRBJ1-1	CASSLEGDVTTEAFF	TGTGCCAGCAGCTTAGAGGGCGATGTGACCACTGAAGCTTTCTTT
14	TRBD1	NA	TRBV19	TRBJ1-2	CASSIGDSIYGYTF	TGTGCCAGTAGTATAGGGGACAGTATCTATGGCTACACCTTC
15	TRBD2	NA	TRBV30	TRBJ2-1	CALTPGLAFYNEQFF	TGTGCCTTGACCCCGGGACTAGCGTTCTACAATGAGCAGTTCTTC
18	TRBD1	NA	TRBV19	TRBJ2-6	CASSMGTGWGSGANVLTF	TGTGCCAGTAGTATGGGGACAGGGTGGGGCTCTGGGGCCAACGTCCTGACTTTC
15	TRBD1	NA	TRBV7-3	TRBJ2-5	CASSLTGQGPETQYF	TGTGCCAGCAGCTTAACAGGACAGGGACCAGAGACCCAGTACTTC
17	TRBD1	NA	TRBV13	TRBJ2-3	CASSLTGGTGRTDTQYF	TGTGCCAGCAGCTTAACAGGTGGGACAGGACGCACAGATACGCAGTATTTT
15	NA	NA	TRBV7-3	TRBJ2-2	CASRMGGQNTGELFF	TGTGCCAGCAGGATGGGAGGCCAGAACACCGGGGAGCTGTTTTTT
16	TRBD1	NA	TRBV9	TRBJ2-5	CASSSRTGFGVETQYF	TGTGCCAGCAGCTCTCGGACAGGGTTTGGCGTCGAGACCCAGTACTTC